Described below is a single T cell receptor (beta chain) sequence and its context. Its antigen remains unidentified. This CDR3 has 14 residues. Germline V gene lookup returns CDR1 SQVTM and CDR2 ANQGSEA. V was clipped by 4 bases and J by 4 bases, with 14 bases between them. This sample is part of a study of T cells in Graves' hyperthyroidism and ophthalmopathy. Study as a whole: Specimen type is peripheral blood, collected at initial diagnosis prior to any treatment.

Study-level points and caveats: Ophthalmopathy was predicted by the model a median of approximately 6 months ahead of onset.

The TCR beta CDR3 regions underwent amplification using RNA transcripts as the source. The HTBI primer set served for first-round RT-PCR of the TCR CDR3. In TCRdb, the multiplex PCR reads were re-called with MiXCR into one record per CDR3 protein. This table holds around 380,000 distinct CDR3 sequences, 13% found once. The chain is built from TRBV29-1 and TRBJ2-1; D uncertain. The TCR comes from a man aged 25-40 years with Graves' hyperthyroidism that later progressed to Graves' ophthalmopathy. Sample: blood. CDR3 protein: CSVASERSYNEQFF. CDR3 bases: TGCAGCGTTGCATCAGAAAGGAGTTACAATGAGCAGTTCTTC.